This T cell receptor beta chain was found in a study of control samples from healthy donors and cancer patients. This clone appeared once. V lost 2 bases and J lost 6; bases outside the gene matches: 6. Germline V gene lookup returns CDR1 GTSNPN and CDR2 SVGIG (reference sequence). CDR3 length equals 13 residues. Profiled with immunoSEQ multiplex PCR; TCRdb holds only in-frame clones, not every one. Among roughly 81,000 clones listed, 65% to 90% were seen once. This receptor was taken from a man aged 55 to 70 with head and neck cancer. The sequenced material came from PBMCs. The chain has TRBV30 and TRBJ1-2, with 7 bases that match TRBD1. CDR3 sequence (DNA): TGTGCCTGGAGTAGGGGTCAGGGGGATGGCTACACCTTC. The encoded protein is CAWSRGQGDGYTF.